A selection of T cell receptor beta chains follows, all from one sample in a study of shared clonotypes between healthy human individuals. Sequenced by immunoSEQ multiplex PCR; TCRdb stores in-frame clones only, minus some. The sample has around 2,000,000 clones; around 95% are singletons. What was sequenced was naive CD4+ T cells sorted from blood. These receptors were taken from a man aged 18 to 35 in good health. Both conserved end residues are part of each CDR3. D genes are given only for firm matches. Size tells how often a clone was seen (once, few, many) or the class of an expanded clone, and some rows leave it out.

CASSYSVGPLEAFF,TGTGCCAGCAGTTACTCTGTTGGGCCGCTTGAAGCTTTCTTT,TRBJ1-1,TRBV6-5,NA,NA
CASSPTRMVVGEQFF,TGTGCCAGCAGCCCGACTAGGATGGTGGTAGGTGAGCAGTTCTTC,TRBJ2-1,TRBV14,NA,NA
CASRAIGGGRTTYEQYF,TGCGCCAGCAGAGCTATCGGGGGCGGGAGGACGACCTACGAGCAGTACTTC,TRBJ2-7,TRBV4-1,few,TRBD2
CACHKGQGSDTQYF,TGTGCCTGTCATAAGGGACAGGGATCAGATACGCAGTATTTT,TRBJ2-3,TRBV30,NA,TRBD1
CASSQEGYLPEEQYF,TGCGCCAGCAGCCAAGAAGGGTATTTACCGGAGGAGCAGTACTTC,TRBJ2-7,TRBV4-1,NA,NA
CASGLSLAGTSTDTQYF,TGTGCTAGTGGTTTGTCTTTAGCGGGAACTAGCACAGATACGCAGTATTTT,TRBJ2-3,TRBV12-5,NA,TRBD2
CASSLAGTGIHEQYF,TGCGCCAGCAGCTTAGCCGGGACAGGGATCCACGAGCAGTACTTC,TRBJ2-7,TRBV5-1,many,TRBD1
CASSRQGANSPLHF,TGTGCCAGCAGTAGACAGGGGGCAAATTCACCCCTCCACTTT,TRBJ1-6,TRBV28,NA,TRBD1
CASSQVPWGLGANVLTF,TGCGCCAGCAGCCAAGTCCCCTGGGGGCTTGGGGCCAACGTCCTGACTTTC,TRBJ2-6,TRBV4-3,NA,NA
CASSDSSGSIDTQYF,TGTGCCAGCAGTGATTCCAGCGGGAGCATAGATACGCAGTATTTT,TRBJ2-3,TRBV6-4,once,TRBD2
CASSQDPIGTRLITSNQPQHF,TGCGCCAGCAGCCAAGACCCGATCGGGACAAGACTAATAACCAGCAATCAGCCCCAGCATTTT,TRBJ1-5,TRBV4-1,NA,NA
CASSLAGSTDTQYF,TGTGCCAGCTCCCTAGCGGGAAGCACAGATACGCAGTATTTT,TRBJ2-3,TRBV7-2,NA,TRBD2
CASRSQGVQETQYF,TGCGCCAGCAGGAGCCAGGGGGTACAAGAGACCCAGTACTTC,TRBJ2-5,TRBV5-1,NA,TRBD1
CASSRLGAGAYEQYF,TGCGCCAGCAGCCGGCTCGGGGCGGGGGCCTACGAGCAGTACTTC,TRBJ2-7,TRBV5-1,NA,TRBD2
CASSAQGELPNEKLFF,TGCGCCAGCAGTGCCCAGGGTGAGTTGCCTAATGAAAAACTGTTTTTT,TRBJ1-4,TRBV10-1,few,NA
CASTGGSSSEQYF,TGTGCCAGCACTGGGGGTAGCTCCTCAGAGCAGTACTTC,TRBJ2-7,TRBV7-9,once,NA
CASSLGNGAKETQYF,TGCGCCAGCAGCTTGGGCAACGGGGCAAAAGAGACCCAGTACTTC,TRBJ2-5,TRBV5-1,NA,NA
CASSRDRAYGYTF,TGTGCCAGCAGTAGGGACAGGGCCTATGGCTACACCTTC,TRBJ1-2,TRBV27,NA,TRBD1
CSVAASGSWNEQFF,TGCAGCGTTGCTGCTAGCGGGAGTTGGAATGAGCAGTTCTTC,TRBJ2-1,TRBV29-1,NA,TRBD2
CAWSVQGANNQPQHF,TGTGCCTGGAGTGTACAGGGGGCAAACAATCAGCCCCAGCATTTT,TRBJ1-5,TRBV30,many,TRBD1